Sequencing of this T cell receptor (beta chain) was carried out in a study of cytomegalovirus exposure and HLA in healthy donors (dated 2017 in TCRdb). Turning to the overall study: In an earlier analysis of roughly 500 of the donors, around 300 Gb of sequence data and approximately 100 million unique TCR beta sequences from about 190 million T cells were reported. An early release covering roughly 580 HLA-typed donors comprised about 300 gigabases of sequencing data and roughly 85 million unique TCR sequences. Of the 350 to 450 genotyped donors, 65% to 90% were placed in the genetic ancestry cluster associated with self-reported Caucasian donors. The study aimed to test whether cataloging public T cell receptors could reveal signatures of past pathogen exposure. The study used immunosequencing to profile the T cell repertoires of about 670 subjects and linked those repertoires to cytomegalovirus serostatus. In addition to the first cohort of approximately 650 subjects, a separate validation cohort of 120 different subjects was used. High-throughput TCR immunosequencing, statistical association of individual TCRs with disease status, and machine learning were combined to predict cytomegalovirus infection status. A later analysis re-analyzed previously published TCR beta repertoires from hundreds of donors and added high-resolution HLA genotyping to study TCR occurrence patterns. The later analysis used no new phenotypic data to find candidate immune exposures, relying instead on TCR beta sequences and their occurrence across donors. In an earlier analysis of 587 of the donors, high-throughput TCR beta sequencing was used to judge whether each TCR beta V gene segment behaved as functional or pseudogenic. Donor age, sex, ethnicity and CMV serostatus were compiled alongside the repertoire data. Genome-wide SNP genotypes for about 55% of the 666 donors were used in a later genetic analysis, which treated that subset as a discovery cohort. Every repertoire in the discovery cohort had been generated on one and the same sequencing platform. Class I and class II HLA loci were covered by the typing at four-digit resolution. Typing coverage varied by locus: about 620-630 donors for A, B, C, DRB1 and DQB1; approximately 500 for DQA1; more than 600 for DPA1; 400 to 480 for DPB1. Because of strong linkage in the cohort, roughly five DR-DQ haplotypes were treated as single units for association and clustering. Among several hundred genotyped donors of the cohort, an average of approximately 240,000 unique TCR beta nucleotide sequences was sequenced per donor, of which about 20% were non-productive.

Findings and caveats that apply to the study as a whole: Because counts were too low, fewer than 20 rarely observed V segments, including chromosome 9 orphons, were excluded from the earlier analysis of a few hundred of the donors. According to a later analysis, parvovirus B19, influenza, CMV and Epstein-Barr virus appeared linked to several top co-occurrence clusters. In this cohort, only TCR beta chains were sequenced, and detectable features were limited by the absence of alpha or paired-chain data. A few of the identified cytomegalovirus-associated TCR beta chains were confirmed in vitro to be specific for cytomegalovirus antigens. In a later genetic analysis, a missense DCLRE1C variant was associated with V-gene and J-gene trimming of TCR beta chains, and the association was replicated in an independent cohort. A total of fewer than 200 TCR beta chains were listed by the study as associated with cytomegalovirus. The classifier was reported to diagnose cytomegalovirus status with high specificity and sensitivity in both the original cohort and the validation cohort. Compared with equally common non-associated chains, HLA-associated TCR beta chains in a later analysis were more clonally expanded and had lower generation probabilities. In an earlier analysis of 587 of the donors, most TCR beta V segments were observed in productive rearrangements about 87% or about 30% of the time, broadly matching IMGT annotations. In a later analysis, most CMV-associated TCR beta chains were found to appear HLA-restricted, with HLA associations seemingly driven largely by CMV exposure. Specific HLA alleles were associated with 15,000 to 20,000 TCR beta sequences at a false discovery rate of 0.05 in a later analysis. For the cohort, immune exposure information was limited to CMV serostatus. Correlated functional status among segregating V segments might reflect linkage disequilibrium, but an unknown experimental factor could not be ruled out. A group of highly shared sequence variants was considered likely to be a technical artifact of the sequencing pipeline. A further reported finding was that TCR beta sequences accurately predicted the HLA-A and HLA-B alleles for most subjects in the first cohort. Strong co-occurrence of HLA alleles, especially DR and DQ, made assigning TCR associations to individual alleles difficult. In a later analysis, the rate of TCR association differed among HLA loci, with DRB1 alleles having the most associated TCRs and HLA-C alleles having the fewest. Presence/absence analyses assumed roughly uniform sequencing depth across donors, an assumption that may not hold. Some IMGT-functional V segments, including TRBV6-2 and TRBV6-3, could not be distinguished by the 87-base-pair reads and were therefore excluded. It was suggested by the authors that the approach could potentially be generalized to other disease states and immunological phenotypes. According to a later genetic analysis, donors in an Asian-associated ancestry cluster had fewer N-insertions in productive TCRs than the roughly 700-donor mean. Because some donors lacked HLA typing at each locus, the association tests relied only on the typed subset. While some public TCRs were present in many individuals, most TCR sequences turned up only very rarely across donors.

The germline V gene specifies MDHEN as CDR1 and SYDVKM as CDR2. Between the V and J ends, shortened by 2 bases and 1 base respectively, the junction contains 12 bases. The CDR3 runs 16 amino acids, cysteine and phenylalanine included. Kept here is only the CDR3 DNA, which spans 48 bases and is read in frame from base 1. The cohort was made up of hundreds of healthy bone marrow donors. At the time of sampling, all cohort members were nominally healthy, though unrecorded immune exposures were likely present. The donor was CMV seronegative and belonged to the group of over 300 seronegative cohort members. Every donor gave a peripheral blood sample, and the peripheral blood mononuclear cells from that sample were used for TCR beta sequencing. Genomic DNA was extracted from the blood cell samples with the Qiagen DNeasy Blood Extraction Kit. Concerning this clone: It lacks a known antigen. Nothing much larger sits one base from this clone, and base qualities are not available.

To prepare the library, the immunoSEQ multiplex PCR assay was applied. The multiplex PCR relied on a mix of 60 forward primers for TCR Vbeta segments and 13 reverse primers for TCR Jbeta segments. The CDR3 region of rearranged TCR beta genes was amplified from genomic DNA by a multiplex PCR assay. Amplified TCR beta libraries were sequenced as 87-base-pair reads on the Illumina HiSeq System. Concerning the study's data processing: Across the 600 to 700 repertoires, a later analysis counted some 80 million unique TCR beta chains, around 11 million of which were shared by at least two donors. A nearest-neighbor algorithm error-corrected the raw reads and collapsed the reads into unique sequences, merging closely related sequences to remove PCR and sequencing errors. To assign V, D and J gene segments, CDR3 sequences were aligned to IMGT reference sequences. Each retained sequence needed at least a six-nucleotide match to both a V gene segment and a J gene segment. Rearrangements were classified as productive when the CDR3 lacked stop codons and remained in frame with V and J, and all other rearrangements were classified as non-productive. Following IMGT convention, CDR3 was defined as the stretch from the second conserved V-encoded cysteine to the conserved J-encoded phenylalanine. Sequences without an unambiguous match to a single V gene segment were excluded from the earlier analysis of several hundred of the donors. An earlier analysis of just under 600 of the donors called V segments functional above 56.7% productive rearrangements and segregating when the between-donor standard deviation exceeded 5%. A statistical classification framework was developed to diagnose cytomegalovirus status using the catalog of TCR beta chain sequences. In a later analysis, V and J genes were assigned by comparing TCR nucleotide sequences against IMGT/GENE-DB human TR gene sequences. The TCRdist pipeline was used in a later analysis to assign CDR3 sequences and most-parsimonious VDJ recombination scenarios. In a later analysis, each TCR beta chain was defined by its CDR3 amino acid sequence together with its V-gene family, and reads without a unique V-gene family were excluded. As a way to deal with suspected cross-contamination and a sequencing artifact, a later analysis dropped approximately 570 nucleotide sequences that were highly shared and had low generation probability. In a later analysis, a clonal expansion index was calculated for each public chain from normalized within-repertoire ranks of inferred template counts. In a later analysis, generation probabilities were computed with a VDJ recombination model fitted to out-of-frame rearrangements, and the resulting probabilities were checked against IGoR. A later analysis scored TCR-TCR, TCR-HLA and TCR-CMV co-occurrence with hypergeometric tests, applying a repertoire-size bias correction to TCR pairs. A later analysis estimated false discovery rates by permuting HLA or CMV assignments 20 times. In a later analysis, co-occurring TCRs were grouped using DBSCAN, and TCRdist sequence similarity was added for clustering within HLA-allele-positive subsets. Repertoires with fewer than 30,000 or more than 120,000 public chains were left out of co-occurrence clustering, as were five repertoires with anomalous nucleotide sharing. TCRdb stores this immuneACCESS table with in-frame sequences only. Part of the clones is absent; in the studies checked, under half of the shortfall reflects unresolved V genes, and no reason is known for the rest. Clone size and V and J calls were adopted from that table, with D and trimming inferred from the DNA. The sample includes 110,000 or so clones, with more than 60% observed a single time. The ten largest clones take up about 1.9% of the sample.

Sequenced input: PBMCs. This TCR came from a man aged 30 to 45 in good health and CMV-seronegative. This chain is built from TRBV28 and TRBJ1-3; a tentative D match to TRBD1 spans 5 bases. The DNA sequence is as follows: TGTGCCAGCAGTTTAGATGTGGGGGGTTCTGGAAACACCATATATTTT. Its protein reads: CASSLDVGGSGNTIYF.